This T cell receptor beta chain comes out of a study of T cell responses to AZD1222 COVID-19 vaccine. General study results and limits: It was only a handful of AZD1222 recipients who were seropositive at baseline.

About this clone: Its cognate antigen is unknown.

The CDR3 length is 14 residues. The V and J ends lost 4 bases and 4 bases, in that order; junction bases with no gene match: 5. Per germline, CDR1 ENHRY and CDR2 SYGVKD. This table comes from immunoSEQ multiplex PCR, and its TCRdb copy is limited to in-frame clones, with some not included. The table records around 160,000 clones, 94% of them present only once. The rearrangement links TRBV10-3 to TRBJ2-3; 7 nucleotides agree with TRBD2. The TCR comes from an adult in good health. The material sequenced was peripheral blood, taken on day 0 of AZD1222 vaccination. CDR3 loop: CAISGGGSADTQYF. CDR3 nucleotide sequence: TGTGCCATCAGTGGCGGCGGGAGTGCAGATACGCAGTATTTT.